This paragraph reports one TCR beta chain. Its antigen has not been determined. Per-nucleotide qualities are absent, and no much larger clonotype sits a single base away. Genomic DNA was extracted from sorted cells for sequencing of the TCRbeta CDR3 region. The immunoSEQ Assay was used to sequence the TCRbeta CDR3 regions. TCRdb limited this immuneACCESS table to in-frame rearrangements with V and J called. A share of clones is missing; checked studies link under half to unresolved V genes, and the rest is unexplained. The sample table shows 73,000 or so clones, and 88% are seen once. The top ten clones comprise 0.7% to 1% of the sample. These data are taken from a study of OX40 agonist ivuxolimab in advanced cancers. The study in broad terms: Ivuxolimab was an agonistic, fully human IgG2 monoclonal antibody directed against OX40 (CD134), a costimulatory receptor. Partial responses were achieved by three dose-escalation patients, of whom one had hepatocellular carcinoma and two had cutaneous melanoma. Prior anti-PD-1, anti-PD-L1 or anti-CTLA-4 therapy was permitted, and checkpoint inhibitors had been received by roughly 40% of dose-escalation patients. The dose-escalation cohort was about 86% male with a mean age of around 62 years, ranging from roughly 23 to 90. The paper describes the monotherapy dose-escalation part (N ≈ 49 patients) of the phase I trial of ivuxolimab. Intravenous ivuxolimab was administered to patients every 2 weeks at six dose levels: 0.01, 0.1, 0.3, 1.5, 3 and 10 mg/kg. Of the roughly 51 patients in dose escalation, about 20 had hepatocellular carcinoma, around 15 had melanoma, 9 had renal cell carcinoma and 9 had head and neck cancer. Peripheral TCRbeta sequencing aimed to test whether ivuxolimab altered TCR sequence diversity and caused clonal T-cell expansion.

What the research found in general, with its limitations: Low levels of normalized T-cell clonal expansion were also seen in some patients who did not respond. At doses of 0.1 to 3.0 mg/kg, clonal expansion of both CD4+ and CD8+ blood T cells was observed from baseline to week 6. The antigen specificity of the clonally expanded peripheral T cells was not determined. In partial responders in the 0.1-3.0 mg/kg groups, normalized peripheral clonal expansion was found to be among the lowest, especially among CD8+ T cells. After ivuxolimab, expanded clones were on average more numerous among CD8+ T cells than among CD4+ T cells.

Patients with a history of autoimmune disease or receiving systemic immunosuppression were excluded from the trial. In every dose cohort, peripheral blood was drawn for TCR sequencing at baseline, cycle 4 day 1, and cycle 7 day 1. Samples came from an open-label, multicenter, first-in-human phase I dose-escalation trial of ivuxolimab. Adults with locally advanced or metastatic melanoma, renal cell, hepatocellular, or head and neck squamous cell carcinoma were enrolled in the trial. Before TCR sequencing, CD4+ and CD8+ T cells were separately sorted from peripheral blood. The CDR3 holds 15 amino acids from the cysteine to the phenylalanine. Only the CDR3 portion is preserved as DNA: 45 bases, with reading frame beginning at the first base.

Sample: CD4+ or CD8+ T cells sorted from blood, taken in a trial of the OX40 agonist ivuxolimab. The chain was built from TRBV12-1 and TRBJ1-5; TRBD1, the table's D call, lacks a check against the DNA. TRBV12-1 constitutes a pseudogene. The receptor comes from an adult with an advanced solid tumor such as melanoma, head and neck, liver or kidney cancer. The DNA is as follows: TGTGCCAGCAGCTTTGAACAGCCTAGCAATCAGCCCCAGCATTTT. It translates as CASSFEQPSNQPQHF.